The 14 T cell receptor beta chains presented below share a single source sample, sequenced in a study of T-cell reconstitution after alpha-beta-depleted transplantation in children. TCRbeta library construction was performed incorporating unique molecular identifiers. TCRdb called the PCR reads again in MiXCR, with one record for every CDR3 protein. In the table there are about a million distinct CDR3 sequences, about 30% of which are singletons. Specimen: PBMCs, mostly from graft donor cells, collected 360 days after TCRalphabeta/CD19-depleted stem cell transplant. The receptor set was obtained from a boy in the first two years of life who had a stem cell transplant for SCID, so the T cells may come from the graft donor.

This clonotype appeared a few times. This chain joins TRBV5-1 and TRBJ1-4; D is undetermined. Per germline, CDR1 SGHRS and CDR2 YFSETQ. The CDR3 is 12 residues long. With 0 bases removed from V and 7 bases from J, the gap between germline ends came to 4 bases. CDR3 protein: CASSLESEKLFF. CDR3 bases: TGCGCCAGCAGCTTGGAAAGTGAAAAACTGTTTTTT.

This chain connects TRBV5-1 to TRBJ2-5, with D possibly TRBD1 on 7 matching bases. This CDR3 spans 18 amino acids. V gave up 5 bases and J gave up 5 bases, with 28 bases separating them. Germline CDR1 and CDR2: SGHRS and YFSETQ. The CDR3 spells CASRNFGRGDRLEETQYF. CDR3 nucleotides: TGCGCCAGCAGGAACTTTGGCAGGGGGGACCGACTTGAGGAGACCCAGTACTTC.

The rearrangement links TRBV7-2 to TRBJ2-5; D gene unclear. Germline V gene lookup returns CDR1 SGHTA and CDR2 FQGNSA. This CDR3 contains 12 residues. The V end lost 4 bases, the J end lost 5 bases, and 8 bases lay between the germline ends. Here the CDR3 reads CASSSNRETQYF. The CDR3 nucleotides read TGTGCCAGCAGCTCGAATAGGGAGACCCAGTACTTC.

The chain combines TRBV20-1 with TRBJ2-7; no clear D gene. The CDR3 totals 11 residues. V lost 1 base to trimming and J lost 5 bases, with 6 bases between them. Germline V gene sequence: CDR1 DFQATT, CDR2 SNEGSKA (reference sequence). DNA for the CDR3: TGCAGTGCTAGAGCTTTTGACGAGCAGTACTTC. Amino acids: CSARAFDEQYF.

The chain links TRBV20-1 to TRBJ2-7; unclear D gene. The V gene's germline CDR1 is DFQATT and CDR2 SNEGSKA (reference sequence). V lost 3 bases and J 0 bases, leaving 12 bases between the germline ends. The CDR3 has 14 amino acids. The DNA of the CDR3 is TGCAGTGCTAGCGTGGGCCTGAGCTCCTACGAGCAGTACTTC. Translating it yields CSASVGLSSYEQYF.

The genes are TRBV12-3 or TRBV12-4 and TRBJ2-7, with D perhaps given as TRBD1 or TRBD2 (6 bases each). The CDR3 runs to 15 residues. V dropped 6 bases and J dropped 2 bases, with 17 bases sitting between them. CDR3 bases: TGTGCCAGCAGCTTACGGGGGACAATCACCTACGAGCAGTACTTC. Translation: CASSLRGTITYEQYF.

The chain has TRBV12-3 or TRBV12-4 and TRBJ1-1; D not certain. This CDR3 comprises 15 residues. Deletions cut 2 bases from V and 0 bases from J, with 10 bases between. CDR3 loop: CASSLTRVLNTEAFF. As DNA, the CDR3 is TGTGCCAGCAGTTTAACCCGAGTGTTGAACACTGAAGCTTTCTTT.

This clonotype has just a few counts. The V and J genes are TRBV7-3 and TRBJ2-3; D possibly corresponds to TRBD2 (5 bases). This CDR3 spans 16 amino acids. CDR1 is SGHTA, CDR2 FQGTGA, per germline. Between the trimmed V and J ends, which lost 2 bases and 2 bases, there was a span of 14 bases. The CDR3 loop reads CASSLLTGENTDTQYF. For the CDR3, the DNA is TGTGCCAGCAGCTTACTGACCGGGGAGAACACAGATACGCAGTATTTT.

The chain recombines TRBV11-2 with TRBJ2-5; no clear D gene. V lost 3 bases to trimming and J lost 2 bases, with 7 bases between them. Germline assignment: CDR1 SGHAT and CDR2 FQNNGV. The CDR3 runs to 13 residues. This CDR3 is CASSLNTQETQYF. CDR3 sequence (DNA): TGTGCCAGCAGCTTGAACACACAAGAGACCCAGTACTTC.

The genes are TRBV5-1 and TRBJ2-2, with D unclear. V gave up 6 bases and J gave up 4 bases, with 13 bases separating them. Germline loops: CDR1 SGHRS, CDR2 YFSETQ. The CDR3 is made up of 14 amino acids. CDR3 region: CASMRISPTGELFF. CDR3 DNA: TGCGCCAGCATGAGGATATCCCCCACCGGGGAGCTGTTTTTT.

The chain combines TRBV28 with TRBJ2-3; D is uncertain. V was pared by 1 base and J by 10 bases, with 9 bases between. The CDR3 has 12 amino acids. CDR1 MDHEN and CDR2 SYDVKM come from the germline V gene. The CDR3 spells CASSLYPSPQYF. CDR3 in DNA: TGTGCCAGCAGTTTATATCCTAGTCCGCAGTATTTT.

Only a few counts were recorded for this clonotype. The gene calls are TRBV28 and TRBJ2-1; D ambiguous. Germline lookup yields CDR1 MDHEN and CDR2 SYDVKM. Trimming took 6 bases from V and 0 from J, leaving 3 bases between them. The CDR3 sequence is 12 residues long. This CDR3 is CASRSSYNEQFF. The CDR3 DNA reads TGTGCCAGCAGGAGCTCCTACAATGAGCAGTTCTTC.

Only a few counts were recorded for this clonotype. The chain combines TRBV20-1 with TRBJ1-5; D may be TRBD1 (6 bases). Germline assignment: CDR1 DFQATT and CDR2 SNEGSKA (reference sequence). The CDR3 spans 14 residues. Trimming removed 3 bases at V and 5 bases at J, with 14 bases between. This chain's CDR3 is CSARVGRGDQPQHF. The DNA of the CDR3 is TGCAGTGCTAGGGTTGGCAGGGGCGATCAGCCCCAGCATTTT.

There are a few counts of this clonotype. This sequence joins TRBV10-3 and TRBJ2-3; 7 bases agree with TRBD2. Germline trimming cut 0 bases from V and 8 bases from J; bases unmatched to any gene: 2. This CDR3 has 13 amino acids. Germline-derived CDR1 and CDR2 are ENHRY and SYGVKD. The CDR3 nucleotides are TGTGCCATCAGTGAGTCGCGGGGGTTTACGCAGTATTTT. This translates into CAISESRGFTQYF.